Ten or more counts support the clone carrying this T cell receptor beta chain. Its antigen is undetermined. This sample is drawn from a study of T cells in Graves' hyperthyroidism and ophthalmopathy. Study-level information: It was at initial diagnosis, before any treatment, that peripheral blood was collected.

General study results and limits: Stable hyperthyroidism was told apart from ophthalmopathy by a model built on 13 V-J features. In the blood, most expanded thyroid clonotypes above 0.001 appeared as well.

V lost 4 bases to trimming and J lost 4 bases, with 10 bases between them. The CDR3 covers 13 residues. Germline V gene lookup returns CDR1 MNHEY and CDR2 SVGEGT. Regions amplified from RNA transcripts were the TCR beta CDR3 regions. When the TCR CDR3 underwent first-round RT-PCR, the HTBI primer set was used. TCRdb reprocessed the multiplex PCR reads with MiXCR, giving one entry per CDR3 protein. The sample lists about 350,000 distinct CDR3 sequences, 15% to 20% occurring once. The sequence came from a woman aged 35 to 49 with Graves' ophthalmopathy. The sequenced sample consisted of blood. The chain recombines TRBV6-2 or TRBV6-3 with TRBJ1-1; D possibly corresponds to TRBD1 (5 bases). CDR3 loop: CASSWGGSTEAFF. The CDR3 DNA sequence: TGTGCCAGCAGTTGGGGGGGGAGCACTGAAGCTTTCTTT.